This TCR beta chain was identified during a study of T-cell reconstitution after alpha-beta-depleted transplantation in children. CDR1 and CDR2 (germline): KGHSH, LQKENI. This CDR3 comprises 13 residues. This clonotype occurred a few times. One junction end disagrees with the germline gene, perhaps due to a read error. Preparing the TCRbeta library involved the use of unique molecular identifiers. TCRdb passed the PCR reads through MiXCR, listing each CDR3 protein once. This table holds 450,000 to 600,000 distinct CDR3 sequences, 10% to 15% found once. V is TRBV18 and J is TRBJ2-1; D is ambiguous. Here the sequenced sample was PBMCs, mostly from graft donor cells, taken 360 days after TCRalphabeta/CD19-depleted stem cell transplant. This sequence was found in a male patient younger than 18 who had a stem cell transplant for acute myeloid leukemia, so the T cells may come from the graft donor. CDR3 in amino acids: CATSPGLYNEQFF. The CDR3 bases are TGTGCCACCTCACCAGGCCTATACAATGAGCAGTTCTTC.